Each of the 10 T cell receptor beta chains below was sequenced from the same sample in a study of monozygotic twins with cystic fibrosis. Assay: immunoSEQ multiplex PCR; the TCRdb copy retains only in-frame clones and omits some. The sample consists of 20,000 or so clones, around nine tenths of them appearing once. The sequencing input was blood. These receptors all stem from a woman in her twenties or thirties with cystic fibrosis.

The chain recombines TRBV6-5 with TRBJ2-2, with D unclear. Trimming cost V 6 bases and J 5 bases, with 10 bases left between them. The CDR3 runs to 13 residues. The germline gives CDR1 MNHEY, CDR2 SVGAGI. In nucleotides, the CDR3 is TGTGCCAGCAGGATAGATTCGACCGGGGAGCTGTTTTTT. Its protein product is CASRIDSTGELFF.

The J gene is TRBJ2-5, the V gene TRBV2; no clear D gene. The germline gives CDR1 SNHLY, CDR2 FYNNEI. The V end lost 7 bases, the J end lost 3 bases, and 18 bases lay between the germline ends. The CDR3 runs 15 residues. The CDR3 here is CASTPRGPREETQYF. The CDR3 DNA sequence: TGTGCCAGCACCCCGCGAGGTCCCCGAGAAGAGACCCAGTACTTC.

This clone is a singleton in its sample. The chain joins TRBV4-1 to TRBJ1-3; D uncertain. There are 13 residues in the CDR3. Trimming removed 1 base from V and 3 bases from J, with 4 bases in between. Looked up from germline, CDR1 is MGHRA and CDR2 is YSYEKL. The CDR3 nucleotides read TGCGCCAGCAGCCAAGTCTTTGGAAACACCATATATTTT. Translating gives CASSQVFGNTIYF.

The chain combines TRBV5-1 with TRBJ2-3; either TRBD1 or TRBD2 may supply D (5 bases each). Trimming removed 0 bases from V and 5 bases from J, with 7 bases in between. This CDR3 has 13 amino acids. Per the germline V gene, CDR1 is SGHRS and CDR2 is YFSETQ. In DNA, the CDR3 is TGCGCCAGCAGCTTGGGGGACCAAGATACGCAGTATTTT. It codes for CASSLGDQDTQYF.

The chain recombines TRBV5-1 with TRBJ2-3, with D unresolved. This CDR3 spans 14 amino acids. Between the trimmed V and J ends, which lost 4 bases and 7 bases, there was a span of 16 bases. Germline CDR1 SGHRS, CDR2 YFSETQ. CDR3: CASSPAVGPYTQYF. Here the CDR3 DNA reads TGCGCCAGCAGCCCTGCTGTAGGGCCCTATACGCAGTATTTT.

The V call is TRBV18, the J call TRBJ1-2; the D gene is possibly TRBD1 (5 bases). The CDR3 length is 12 residues. Trimming removed 4 bases at V and 7 bases at J, with 10 bases between. From germline, CDR1 is KGHSH and CDR2 LQKENI. The CDR3 sequence: CASSRDSAGYTF. For the CDR3, the DNA is TGTGCCAGCTCACGGGACTCGGCTGGCTACACCTTC.

The genes are TRBV12-5 and TRBJ2-5; D may be TRBD2 (5 bases). V was shortened by 2 bases and J by 0 bases, with 7 bases between the two germline ends. Looked up from germline, CDR1 is LGHNT and CDR2 is FRNRAP. The CDR3 is 14 residues long. The CDR3 is CASGLWRDQETQYF. CDR3 nucleotides: TGTGCTAGTGGTTTGTGGCGGGACCAAGAGACCCAGTACTTC.

The chain recombines TRBV5-1 with TRBJ2-3; 7 bases are a match to TRBD2. V shed 3 bases, J shed 1 base, and the junction held 8 bases outside the gene matches. The CDR3 totals 16 residues. The germline V gene encodes CDR1 SGHRS and CDR2 YFSETQ. The CDR3 region is CASSWGVAGGTDTQYF. Written as DNA, the CDR3 is TGCGCCAGCAGCTGGGGAGTGGCGGGGGGCACAGATACGCAGTATTTT.

The chain recombines TRBV2 with TRBJ1-2; no clear D. With 5 bases removed from V and 0 bases from J, the gap between germline ends came to 7 bases. The CDR3 spans 13 residues. Germline V CDR1 and CDR2: SNHLY, FYNNEI. The CDR3 DNA follows: TGTGCCAGCAGTTTCGAATCTAACTATGGCTACACCTTC. This translates into CASSFESNYGYTF.

This chain links TRBV5-6 with TRBJ2-7; possible D gene TRBD1, 7 bases. V shed 0 bases and J shed 4 bases, with 14 bases lying between them. CDR1 is SGHDT and CDR2 is YYEEEE in the germline V gene. CDR3 length: 15 amino acids. CDR3 sequence reads: CASSLDGRGVYEQYF. The CDR3 DNA follows: TGTGCCAGCAGCTTGGATGGCAGGGGGGTTTACGAGCAGTACTTC.